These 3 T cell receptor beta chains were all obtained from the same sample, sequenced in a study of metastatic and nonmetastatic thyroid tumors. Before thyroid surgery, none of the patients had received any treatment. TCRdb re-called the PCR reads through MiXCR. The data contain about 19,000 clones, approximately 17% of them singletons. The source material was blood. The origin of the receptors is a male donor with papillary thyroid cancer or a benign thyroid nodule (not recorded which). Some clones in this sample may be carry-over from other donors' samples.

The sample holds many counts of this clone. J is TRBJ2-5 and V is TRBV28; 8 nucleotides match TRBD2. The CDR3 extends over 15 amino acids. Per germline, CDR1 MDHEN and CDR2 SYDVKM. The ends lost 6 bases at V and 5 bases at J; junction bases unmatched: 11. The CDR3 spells CASSRPLAGGETQYF. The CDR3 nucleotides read TGTGCCAGCAGCCGCCCTCTAGCGGGTGGGGAGACCCAGTACTTC.

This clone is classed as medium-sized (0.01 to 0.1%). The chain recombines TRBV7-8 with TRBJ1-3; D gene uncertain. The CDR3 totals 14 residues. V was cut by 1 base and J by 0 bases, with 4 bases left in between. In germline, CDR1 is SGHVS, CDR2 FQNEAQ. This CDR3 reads CASSLDSSGNTIYF. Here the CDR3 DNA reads TGTGCCAGCAGCTTAGACAGCTCTGGAAACACCATATATTTT.

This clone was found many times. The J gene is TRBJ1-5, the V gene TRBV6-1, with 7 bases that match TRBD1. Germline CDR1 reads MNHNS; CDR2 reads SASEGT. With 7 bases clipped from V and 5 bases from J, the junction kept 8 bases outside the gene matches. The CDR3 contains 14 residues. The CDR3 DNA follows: TGTGCCAGCAACAGGGTCCAGGGGGATCAGCCCCAGCATTTT. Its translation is CASNRVQGDQPQHF.